Presented here are 20 T cell receptor beta chains from one specimen sequenced in a study of T cells in Graves' hyperthyroidism and ophthalmopathy. Template material for amplifying TCR beta CDR3 regions consisted of RNA transcripts. TCR CDR3 underwent first-round RT-PCR with the HTBI primer set. TCRdb recomputed calls from the multiplex PCR reads with MiXCR, one row per CDR3 protein. The table shows fewer than 350,000 distinct CDR3 sequences, with approximately 18% occurring only once. The sample comprised blood. The origin of the receptors is a man aged 45-60 years with Graves' ophthalmopathy.

This sequence joins TRBV27 and TRBJ2-7; possibly TRBD1 for D (5 bases). The germline V and J ends were trimmed by 0 bases and 3 bases, with 12 bases remaining between them. The CDR3 sequence is 15 residues long. Germline loops: CDR1 MNHEY, CDR2 SMNVEV (reference sequence). The CDR3 nucleotides read TGTGCCAGCAGTTTATCGCCAGGGCGAGGCTACGAGCAGTACTTC. This sequence encodes CASSLSPGRGYEQYF.

This clonotype appeared many times. CDR3: CASSASGDYEQYF. The CDR3 region has the DNA TGTGCCAGCAGCGCCTCAGGGGACTACGAGCAGTACTTC. The chain has TRBV11-2 and TRBJ2-7; a weak D match, TRBD1 (6 bases). Trimming took 5 bases from V and 3 from J, leaving 11 bases between them. Germline-derived CDR1 and CDR2 are SGHAT and FQNNGV. This CDR3 comprises 13 residues.

The sample holds many counts of this clonotype. DNA for the CDR3: TGCAGTGCTAGTCCGAGCTACGGGGAGCAGTACTTC. This codes for CSASPSYGEQYF. The chain uses TRBV20-1 and TRBJ2-7; D not resolved. In germline, CDR1 is DFQATT, CDR2 SNEGSKA (reference sequence). The CDR3 has 12 residues. The V gene lost 3 bases and the J gene lost 7 bases, with 13 bases spanning the gap.

The rearrangement links TRBV27 to TRBJ1-6; TRBD1 agrees at 7 bases. V gave up 10 bases and J gave up 2 bases; unmatched junction bases: 8. Germline V lookup: CDR1 MNHEY, CDR2 SMNVEV (reference sequence). The CDR3 covers 15 residues. CDR3 coding DNA: TGTGCCACCCGGTTGACAGGGACCTATAATTCACCCCTCCACTTT. This gives the protein CATRLTGTYNSPLHF.

This clonotype was observed at least ten times. This chain uses TRBV2 with TRBJ2-1; 8 bases fit TRBD2. Germline CDR1 reads SNHLY; CDR2 reads FYNNEI. Germline trimming cut 3 bases from V and 7 bases from J; bases unmatched to any gene: 8. CDR3 length: 15 residues. The CDR3 nucleotides read TGTGCCAGCAGTGAGAAGCTAGCGGGTACGAATGAGCAGTTCTTC. The encoded protein is CASSEKLAGTNEQFF. Full variable domain (rest looked up from reference TRBV2 and TRBJ2-1): EPEVTQTPSHQVTQMGQEVILRCVPISNHLYFYWYRQILGQKVEFLVSFYNNEISEKSEIFDDQFSVERPDGSNFTLKIRSTKLEDSAMYFCASSEKLAGTNEQFFGPGTRLTVL.

Comment on this clonotype: It may be a read error: a sequence one base away is much more abundant. The chain joins TRBV4-1 to TRBJ2-3, with 9 bases fitting TRBD1. Trimming took 0 bases from V and 6 from J; bases not matched to a gene: 7. This CDR3 has 16 residues. Germline V gene lookup returns CDR1 MGHRA and CDR2 YSYEKL. The DNA of the CDR3 is TGCGCCAGCAGCCAAGATAAACAGGGGGCACGGGATACGCAGTATTTT. It specifies CASSQDKQGARDTQYF.

This clonotype has just a few counts. The V call is TRBV7-8, the J call TRBJ2-7, with D perhaps matching TRBD2 (6 bases). The CDR3 spans 18 residues. Germline CDR1 and CDR2: SGHVS and FQNEAQ. The germline V and J ends were trimmed by 3 bases and 7 bases, with 28 bases remaining between them. The CDR3 DNA reads TGTGCCAGCAGCTTTTCCCCTCCCCCAGCGGGTCTCGGAGGGGAGCAGTACTTC. Its translation is CASSFSPPPAGLGGEQYF.

CDR3 sequence reads: CASSQAVGASVRGELFF. The CDR3 DNA reads TGCGCCAGCAGCCAAGCAGTGGGAGCTAGCGTTCGAGGGGAGCTGTTTTTT. V gene TRBV4-1 combines with J gene TRBJ2-2, with D perhaps TRBD2 (6 bases). The V end lost 1 base, the J end lost 8 bases, and 20 bases lay between the germline ends. Germline CDR1 and CDR2: MGHRA and YSYEKL. The CDR3 has 17 amino acids.

This clonotype came up a few times. The V call is TRBV5-1, the J call TRBJ1-2; D unresolved. Germline CDR1 SGHRS, CDR2 YFSETQ. V lost 1 base and J lost 3, with 7 bases in between. The CDR3 consists of 13 residues. The CDR3 region has the DNA TGCGCCAGCAGCTTGTTGGCAGACTATGGCTACACCTTC. Translation gives CASSLLADYGYTF.

In its sample, this clonotype was seen many times. The chain employs TRBV6-5 and TRBJ2-2; D may be TRBD2 (5 bases). CDR3 length: 17 amino acids. Germline CDR1 reads MNHEY; CDR2 reads SVGAGI. V gave up 0 bases and J gave up 4 bases, with 15 bases separating them. The CDR3: CASSYSIAGAGTGELFF. CDR3 bases: TGTGCCAGCAGTTACTCGATCGCGGGCGCGGGCACCGGGGAGCTGTTTTTT.

This clonotype appeared many times. This rearrangement joins TRBV20-1 to TRBJ2-3, with 7 positions matching TRBD2. Trimming cost V 1 base and J 0 bases; bases outside gene matches: 4. The V gene's germline CDR1 is DFQATT and CDR2 SNEGSKA (reference sequence). The CDR3 covers 15 residues. The CDR3: CSARGTGGSTDTQYF. The DNA of the CDR3 is TGCAGTGCTAGAGGAACGGGGGGTAGCACAGATACGCAGTATTTT.

This clonotype was seen at least ten times. The germline gene is not matched at one end of the junction; a read error may be the cause. The chain is built from TRBV7-8 and TRBJ2-5; 8 nucleotides agree with TRBD1. CDR1 and CDR2 (germline): SGHVS, FQNEAQ. The CDR3 spans 17 residues. CDR3 bases: TGTGCCAGCAGTTTAGCAGGGGGCTTGGTTTCGCGGGAGACCCAGTACTTC. Translating it yields CASSLAGGLVSRETQYF.

This clonotype showed up just a few times. This rearrangement joins TRBV28 to TRBJ1-4, with 8 bases lining up with TRBD1. The ends lost 5 bases at V and 6 bases at J; junction bases unmatched: 5. CDR3 length equals 14 residues. Germline CDR1 MDHEN, CDR2 SYDVKM. The CDR3 DNA reads TGTGCCAGCAGTCGACAGGGGATGTATGAAAAACTGTTTTTT. Translating it yields CASSRQGMYEKLFF.

This clonotype showed up just a few times. The chain carries TRBV7-9 and TRBJ2-3; the D is unclear. The CDR3 has 13 amino acids. The germline V gene has CDR1 SEHNR and CDR2 FQNEAQ (reference sequence). Trimming took 1 base from V and 2 from J, leaving 4 bases between them. CDR3 nucleotides: TGTGCCAGCAGCTTAGGCCCCACAGATACGCAGTATTTT. Its protein product is CASSLGPTDTQYF. The variable domain in full, completed from reference TRBV7-9 and TRBJ2-3, reads DTGVSQNPRHKITKRGQNVTFRCDPISEHNRLYWYRQTLGQGPEFLTYFQNEAQLEKSRLLSDRFSAERPKGSFSTLEIQRTEQGDSAMYLCASSLGPTDTQYFGPGTRLTVL.

This rearrangement joins TRBV19 to TRBJ1-5; D is undetermined. V was cut by 7 bases and J by 4 bases, with 17 bases left in between. Per germline, CDR1 LNHDA and CDR2 SQIVND (reference sequence). The CDR3 runs to 15 residues. The CDR3, as DNA: TGTGCCAGTAAAACTCCGGCCCAAGGGAATCAGCCCCAGCATTTT. It translates to CASKTPAQGNQPQHF.

The rearrangement joins TRBV5-1 to TRBJ2-3, with a possible D match to TRBD1 (5 bases). The CDR3 runs to 15 residues. Germline V gives CDR1 SGHRS, CDR2 YFSETQ. V gave up 7 bases and J gave up 3 bases, with 18 bases separating them. CDR3 amino acids: CASRTGIHPTDTQYF. CDR3 DNA: TGCGCCAGCCGAACAGGTATCCACCCAACAGATACGCAGTATTTT.

This chain uses TRBV7-3 with TRBJ2-1, with D perhaps matching TRBD2 (6 bases). CDR1 and CDR2 from the germline V gene are SGHTA and FQGTGA. The CDR3 is 14 residues long. The V end was cut by 1 base, the J end by 5 bases, with 9 bases between. CDR3 residues: CASSLRGVNNEQFF. CDR3 DNA sequence: TGTGCCAGCAGCTTAAGGGGGGTTAACAATGAGCAGTTCTTC. Full variable domain (outside the CDR3, taken from reference TRBV7-3 and TRBJ2-1): GAGVSQTPSNKVTEKGKYVELRCDPISGHTALYWYRQSLGQGPEFLIYFQGTGAADDSGLPNDRFFAVRPEGSVSTLKIQRTERGDSAVYLCASSLRGVNNEQFFGPGTRLTVL.

The rearrangement uses TRBV5-5 and TRBJ1-1; D is undetermined. V was shortened by 5 bases and J by 9 bases, with 17 bases between the two germline ends. This CDR3 spans 13 amino acids. Looked up from germline, CDR1 is SGHKS and CDR2 is YYEKEE (reference sequence). As DNA, the CDR3 is TGTGCCAGCAGTAGGGTCTCACCGGGGAAAGCTTTCTTT. It is translated as CASSRVSPGKAFF.

This chain connects TRBV29-1 to TRBJ2-5, with 7 bases that match TRBD2. Germline CDR1 is SQVTM and CDR2 is ANQGSEA. With 6 bases clipped from V and 5 bases from J, the junction kept 9 bases outside the gene matches. This CDR3 has 13 residues. The DNA for the CDR3 is TGCAGCGTCCCGGCGGGGGTGAGGGAGACCCAGTACTTC. Translating gives CSVPAGVRETQYF.

This clonotype was counted at least ten times. The chain has TRBV20-1 and TRBJ2-1, with TRBD1 matching over 8 bases. The CDR3 runs to 16 residues. Germline assignment: CDR1 DFQATT and CDR2 SNEGSKA (reference sequence). The trim removed 1 base at V and 6 bases at J, leaving 11 bases unmatched. The CDR3: CSARVSDRGGGNEQFF. The CDR3, as DNA: TGCAGTGCTAGAGTCAGCGACAGGGGAGGCGGCAATGAGCAGTTCTTC.